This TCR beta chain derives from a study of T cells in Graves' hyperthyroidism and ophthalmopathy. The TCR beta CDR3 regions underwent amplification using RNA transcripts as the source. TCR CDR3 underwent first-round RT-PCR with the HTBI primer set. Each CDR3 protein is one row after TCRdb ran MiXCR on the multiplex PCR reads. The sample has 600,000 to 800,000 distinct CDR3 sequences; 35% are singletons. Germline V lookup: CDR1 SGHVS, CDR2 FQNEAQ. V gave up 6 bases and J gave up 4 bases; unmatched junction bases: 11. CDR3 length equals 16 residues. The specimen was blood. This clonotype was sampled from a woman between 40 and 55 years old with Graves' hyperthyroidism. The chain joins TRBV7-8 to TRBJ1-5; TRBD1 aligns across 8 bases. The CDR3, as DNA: TGTGCCAGCAGTGAATTGCAGGGGGCTGGGAATCAGCCCCAGCATTTT. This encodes CASSELQGAGNQPQHF.